In this sample, the clone carrying this T cell receptor (beta chain) turned up a few times. The antigen is not known. The sequenced template was cDNA made from the entire isolated RNA. The repertoire was sequenced with immunoSEQ multiplex PCR; TCRdb's copy has only in-frame clones and lacks some. The sample lists more than 250,000 clones, approximately 15% occurring once. The sample is drawn from a study of beta chain features in type 1 diabetes. Overall study results and limits: A pattern of fewer insertions and more deletions at VDJ junctions was seen in type 1 diabetes patients. With patients and controls alike, PCR might favor shorter templates to an equal degree. Researchers could not determine here whether HLA type influences TCRB rearrangement. TCRB CDR3s from Type 1 diabetes patients were moderately but significantly shorter in all four CD4+ subsets.

Isolation of CD4+ naive, central memory, regulatory and stem cell-like memory cells was achieved by sorting via CD45RO/CCR7/CD25/CD127/CD95/CD27. The V segment lost 5 bases and the J segment 5 bases; nucleotides outside the gene matches: 5. The length of the CDR3 is 13 residues. Germline-derived CDR1 and CDR2 are SGHTA and FQGTGA. The V call is TRBV7-3, the J call TRBJ1-1, with 7 bases fitting TRBD1. This receptor was obtained from a man aged 30 to 45 with type 1 diabetes. The sequencing input was naive CD4+ T cells from blood. CDR3: CASSVDRSTEAFF. The CDR3 coding sequence is TGTGCCAGCAGCGTGGACAGGAGTACTGAAGCTTTCTTT. Full variable domain (missing parts from reference TRBV7-3 and TRBJ1-1): GAGVSQTPSNKVTEKGKYVELRCDPISGHTALYWYRQSLGQGPEFLIYFQGTGAADDSGLPNDRFFAVRPEGSVSTLKIQRTERGDSAVYLCASSVDRSTEAFFGQGTRLTVV.